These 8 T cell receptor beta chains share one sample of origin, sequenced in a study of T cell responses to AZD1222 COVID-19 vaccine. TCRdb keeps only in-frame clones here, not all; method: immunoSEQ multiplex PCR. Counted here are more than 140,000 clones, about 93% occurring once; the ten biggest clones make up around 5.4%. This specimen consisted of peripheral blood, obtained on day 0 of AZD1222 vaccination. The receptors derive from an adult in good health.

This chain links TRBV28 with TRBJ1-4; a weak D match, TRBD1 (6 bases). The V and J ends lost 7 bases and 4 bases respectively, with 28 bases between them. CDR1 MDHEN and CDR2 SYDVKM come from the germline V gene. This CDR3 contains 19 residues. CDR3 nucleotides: TGTGCCAGCATCTCTTACGACACGGGACAACAGGAGGTTAATGAAAAACTGTTTTTT. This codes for CASISYDTGQQEVNEKLFF.

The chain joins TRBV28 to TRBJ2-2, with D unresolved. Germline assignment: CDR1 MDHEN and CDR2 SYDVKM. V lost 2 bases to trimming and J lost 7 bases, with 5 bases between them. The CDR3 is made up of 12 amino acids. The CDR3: CASSLGGGELFF. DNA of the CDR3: TGTGCCAGCAGTTTAGGTGGCGGGGAGCTGTTTTTT. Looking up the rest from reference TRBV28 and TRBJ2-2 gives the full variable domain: DVKVTQSSRYLVKRTGEKVFLECVQDMDHENMFWYRQDPGLGLRLIYFSYDVKMKEKGDIPEGYSVSREKKERFSLILESASTNQTSMYLCASSLGGGELFFGEGSRLTVL.

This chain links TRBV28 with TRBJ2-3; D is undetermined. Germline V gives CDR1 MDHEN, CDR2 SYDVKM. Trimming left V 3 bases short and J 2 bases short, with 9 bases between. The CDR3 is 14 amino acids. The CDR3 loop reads CASSFTPTTDTQYF. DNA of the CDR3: TGTGCCAGCAGTTTTACTCCGACCACAGATACGCAGTATTTT.

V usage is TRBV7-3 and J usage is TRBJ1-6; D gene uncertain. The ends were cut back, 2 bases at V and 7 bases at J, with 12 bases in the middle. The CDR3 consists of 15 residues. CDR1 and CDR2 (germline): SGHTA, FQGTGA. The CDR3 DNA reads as TGTGCCAGCAGCTTACAGGCTACCCAAAATTCACCCCTCCACTTT. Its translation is CASSLQATQNSPLHF.

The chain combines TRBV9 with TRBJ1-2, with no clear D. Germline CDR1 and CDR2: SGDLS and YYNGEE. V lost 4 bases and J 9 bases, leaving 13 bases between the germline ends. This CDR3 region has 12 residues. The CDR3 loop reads CASSSGPISYTF. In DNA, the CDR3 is TGTGCCAGCAGCTCCGGACCCATTAGCTACACCTTC.

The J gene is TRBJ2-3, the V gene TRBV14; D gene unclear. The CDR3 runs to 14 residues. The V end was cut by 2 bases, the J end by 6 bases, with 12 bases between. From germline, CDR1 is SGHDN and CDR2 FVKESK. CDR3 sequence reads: CASSQRTNGDTQYF. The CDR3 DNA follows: TGTGCCAGCAGCCAACGAACCAACGGCGATACGCAGTATTTT.

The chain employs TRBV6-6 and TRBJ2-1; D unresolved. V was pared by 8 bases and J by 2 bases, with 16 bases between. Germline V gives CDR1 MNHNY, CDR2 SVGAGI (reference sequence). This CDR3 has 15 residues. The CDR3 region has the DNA TGTGCCAGCGGGCGGTCGTCGGCACCCTACAATGAGCAGTTCTTC. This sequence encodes CASGRSSAPYNEQFF.

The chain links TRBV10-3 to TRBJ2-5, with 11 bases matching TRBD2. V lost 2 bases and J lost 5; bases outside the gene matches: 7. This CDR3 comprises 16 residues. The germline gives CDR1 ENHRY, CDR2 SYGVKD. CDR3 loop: CAISEGELAGVETQYF. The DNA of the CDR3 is TGTGCCATCAGTGAGGGGGAACTAGCGGGAGTTGAGACCCAGTACTTC.